A selection of T cell receptor beta chains follows, all from one sample in a study of blood T cells in healthy people across ages. TCRdb reprocessed the 5' RACE reads with MiXCR, giving one entry per CDR3 protein. The sample lists 1.5 million to 2 million distinct CDR3 sequences, more than 35% seen once, with roughly 24% in the top ten. Sequenced material: blood. The receptors come from a human donor in good health. CDR3s include the opening cysteine and the closing phenylalanine or tryptophan. The order of the fields is D gene, V gene, clone size, J gene, CDR3 protein, CDR3 DNA. The D gene is left open where the match is weak. Some rows mark clone size as missing; the rest say once, few, many or name a class of expanded clone.

d_call: NA
v_call: TRBV5-1
clone_size: NA
j_call: TRBJ2-7
cdr3_aa: CASSRSSGQASYEQYF
cdr3_nt: TGCGCCAGCAGCCGATCCTCCGGGCAGGCCTCCTACGAGCAGTACTTC

d_call: TRBD2
v_call: TRBV13
clone_size: few
j_call: TRBJ2-3
cdr3_aa: CASSSGTSGNTKQNTDTQYF
cdr3_nt: TGTGCCAGCAGCTCCGGGACTAGCGGCAATACAAAACAAAACACAGATACGCAGTATTTT

d_call: NA
v_call: TRBV29-1
clone_size: many
j_call: TRBJ1-2
cdr3_aa: CSVDHSANYGYTF
cdr3_nt: TGCAGCGTTGATCACAGTGCTAACTATGGCTACACCTTC

d_call: NA
v_call: TRBV20-1
clone_size: NA
j_call: TRBJ2-3
cdr3_aa: CSARRTPSGPGDTQYF
cdr3_nt: TGCAGTGCTAGACGGACTCCTAGTGGTCCAGGAGATACGCAGTATTTT

d_call: NA
v_call: TRBV5-1
clone_size: NA
j_call: TRBJ2-7
cdr3_aa: CASSGANSYEQYF
cdr3_nt: TGCGCCAGCAGTGGCGCAAACTCCTACGAGCAGTACTTC

d_call: NA
v_call: TRBV12-5
clone_size: NA
j_call: TRBJ2-7
cdr3_aa: CASGQGEVYEQYF
cdr3_nt: TGTGCTAGTGGTCAGGGTGAGGTCTACGAGCAGTACTTC

d_call: TRBD1
v_call: TRBV4-3
clone_size: NA
j_call: TRBJ2-1
cdr3_aa: CASSQYRGPTYNEQFF
cdr3_nt: TGCGCCAGCAGCCAATACAGGGGGCCTACCTACAATGAGCAGTTCTTC

d_call: NA
v_call: TRBV28
clone_size: few
j_call: TRBJ2-3
cdr3_aa: CASSYSRPSTDTQYF
cdr3_nt: TGTGCCAGCAGTTATAGTAGGCCCAGCACAGATACGCAGTATTTT

d_call: NA
v_call: TRBV6-6
clone_size: few
j_call: TRBJ2-1
cdr3_aa: CASGTPVEPTYNEQFF
cdr3_nt: TGTGCCAGCGGGACTCCGGTGGAGCCGACCTACAATGAGCAGTTCTTC

d_call: NA
v_call: TRBV11-2
clone_size: NA
j_call: TRBJ2-7
cdr3_aa: CASSFGILSYEQYF
cdr3_nt: TGTGCCAGCAGCTTTGGCATTCTCTCCTACGAGCAGTACTTC

d_call: NA
v_call: TRBV29-1
clone_size: NA
j_call: TRBJ1-1
cdr3_aa: CSVRDPRYTEAFF
cdr3_nt: TGCAGCGTCCGGGACCCTCGGTACACTGAAGCTTTCTTT

d_call: NA
v_call: TRBV10-3
clone_size: few
j_call: TRBJ1-4
cdr3_aa: CAIIGLRRATNERLFF
cdr3_nt: TGTGCCATCATAGGGTTGAGAAGAGCAACTAATGAAAGACTGTTTTTT